A selection of T cell receptor beta chains follows, all from one sample in a study of cytomegalovirus exposure and HLA in healthy donors. This table comes from immunoSEQ multiplex PCR, and its TCRdb copy is limited to in-frame clones, with some not included. The table includes about 85,000 clones, about 72% detected once. Sequencing was carried out using PBMCs. All receptors derive from a man aged 25-45 years in good health and CMV-seronegative. The CDR3 runs from the conserved cysteine through the conserved F or W. Fields, in order: V gene, clone size, D gene, J gene, CDR3 protein, CDR3 DNA. D genes are given only for firm matches. Expanded clones are given a class, and other clones once, few, many or no size at all.

TRBV5-1	NA	TRBD1	TRBJ1-1	CASSPGTGNTEAFF	TGCGCCAGCAGCCCGGGGACAGGGAACACTGAAGCTTTCTTT
TRBV7-9	NA	TRBD1	TRBJ1-2	CASSPTGRLNYGYTF	TGTGCCAGCAGCCCGACAGGGCGTTTGAACTATGGCTACACCTTC
TRBV29-1	NA	TRBD1	TRBJ1-2	CSVDLGQGALGYTF	TGCAGCGTGGATTTGGGACAGGGGGCCTTAGGCTACACCTTC
TRBV30	few	TRBD1	TRBJ1-2	CAWSRDSSGYGYTF	TGTGCCTGGTCAAGGGACAGCTCAGGATATGGCTACACCTTC
TRBV27	few	TRBD1	TRBJ1-3	CASSSTGGPFGNTIYF	TGTGCCAGCAGTAGCACAGGGGGCCCTTTTGGAAACACCATATATTTT
TRBV5-4	NA	NA	TRBJ2-3	CASSSPSSRRTDTQYF	TGTGCCAGCAGCTCACCCTCAAGCCGTCGCACAGATACGCAGTATTTT
TRBV5-1	NA	NA	TRBJ2-7	CASSLARSSYEQYF	TGCGCCAGCAGCTTGGCCAGAAGCTCCTACGAGCAGTACTTC
TRBV7-3	few	TRBD2	TRBJ2-1	CASSPVAGGPGNEQFF	TGTGCCAGCAGCCCCGTAGCGGGAGGGCCGGGCAATGAGCAGTTCTTC
TRBV27	NA	TRBD1	TRBJ1-5	CASSLQGYLSNQPQHF	TGTGCCAGCAGTCTACAGGGGTACCTTAGCAATCAGCCCCAGCATTTT
TRBV7-9	NA	NA	TRBJ2-3	CASSLEAGSTDTQYF	TGTGCCAGCAGCTTAGAGGCGGGCAGCACAGATACGCAGTATTTT
TRBV6-1	NA	NA	TRBJ2-5	CASSEFLGFVTQYF	TGTGCCAGCAGTGAATTTCTGGGCTTCGTGACCCAGTACTTC
TRBV5-4	NA	NA	TRBJ2-3	CASSLTAEERDTQYF	TGTGCCAGCAGCTTGACAGCGGAAGAGAGAGATACGCAGTATTTT
TRBV2	few	NA	TRBJ2-3	CASGHRAFTDTQYF	TGTGCCAGCGGACACCGAGCATTCACAGATACGCAGTATTTT
TRBV27	few	NA	TRBJ1-5	CASRDIISNQPQHF	TGTGCCAGCAGGGACATAATAAGCAATCAGCCCCAGCATTTT
TRBV30	NA	NA	TRBJ1-1	CAWRGRGAEFTEAFF	TGTGCCTGGAGGGGGCGGGGGGCTGAATTCACTGAAGCTTTCTTT
TRBV7-9	NA	NA	TRBJ2-7	CASSPDPRDLGDYEQYF	TGTGCCAGCAGCCCAGACCCGCGGGACTTAGGGGACTACGAGCAGTACTTC
TRBV5-1	NA	NA	TRBJ2-2	CASSLAEVSGELFF	TGCGCCAGCAGCTTGGCCGAAGTTAGCGGGGAGCTGTTTTTT
TRBV9	NA	TRBD2	TRBJ2-1	CASSVATSGSPSEQFF	TGTGCCAGCAGCGTAGCGACTAGCGGGAGCCCCTCAGAGCAGTTCTTC
TRBV19	NA	NA	TRBJ1-5	CASSDRISNQPQHF	TGTGCCAGTAGTGACAGAATTAGCAATCAGCCCCAGCATTTT
TRBV28	once	TRBD1	TRBJ2-7	CASRGQGRNEQYF	TGTGCCAGCAGGGGACAGGGCCGTAACGAGCAGTACTTC
TRBV29-1	NA	NA	TRBJ1-4	CSVIPLEDFKNEKLFF	TGCAGCGTTATCCCTTTGGAGGACTTTAAAAATGAAAAACTGTTTTTT
TRBV11-2	NA	NA	TRBJ2-1	CASSFGRGHVNEQFF	TGTGCCAGCAGCTTTGGGCGGGGCCATGTCAATGAGCAGTTCTTC
TRBV10-3	once	TRBD2	TRBJ2-7	CAISESPASGRCEQYF	TGTGCCATCAGTGAGTCACCCGCTAGCGGGAGATGCGAGCAGTACTTC
TRBV5-1	NA	TRBD1	TRBJ1-1	CASSSGQGGSGNTEAFF	TGCGCCAGCAGCTCCGGACAGGGAGGGAGCGGGAACACTGAAGCTTTCTTT
TRBV10-3	NA	TRBD1	TRBJ1-5	CAISELGQSNQPQHF	TGTGCCATCAGTGAGTTGGGACAGAGCAATCAGCCCCAGCATTTT
TRBV5-4	NA	NA	TRBJ2-1	CATELGAGLVGNNEQFF	TGTGCCACCGAGCTGGGGGCAGGGCTTGTGGGCAACAATGAGCAGTTCTTC
TRBV4-1	few	NA	TRBJ1-4	CASSQGITGGEKLFF	TGCGCCAGCAGCCAAGGGATTACAGGCGGTGAAAAACTGTTTTTT
TRBV7-9	few	TRBD1	TRBJ1-2	CASSTTGTGEGGYTF	TGTGCCAGCAGCACGACCGGGACAGGGGAGGGTGGCTACACCTTC
TRBV2	NA	NA	TRBJ1-1	CATNRQLNTEAFF	TGTGCCACCAACAGGCAGCTAAACACTGAAGCTTTCTTT
TRBV7-9	NA	TRBD1	TRBJ1-4	CASSFGQGASEKLFF	TGTGCCAGCAGCTTTGGTCAGGGGGCGAGTGAAAAACTGTTTTTT
TRBV14	NA	NA	TRBJ2-2	CASSQVAGTGELFF	TGTGCCAGCAGCCAAGTAGCTGGGACCGGGGAGCTGTTTTTT
TRBV5-3	NA	NA	TRBJ1-2	CARSLAALGAEYGYTF	TGTGCCAGAAGCTTGGCCGCTCTAGGGGCTGAGTATGGCTACACCTTC
TRBV7-2	few	TRBD1	TRBJ2-5	CASSWQTGSPQETQYF	TGTGCCAGCAGCTGGCAGACAGGGAGCCCCCAAGAGACCCAGTACTTC
TRBV6-5	few	NA	TRBJ1-2	CASSLTGEGAYGYTF	TGTGCCAGCAGCCTCACCGGGGAGGGAGCATATGGCTACACCTTC
TRBV28	NA	NA	TRBJ2-2	CASRIEAEFGELFF	TGTGCCAGCAGGATCGAAGCGGAATTCGGGGAGCTGTTTTTT
TRBV14	NA	NA	TRBJ2-7	CASSQVLYYEQYF	TGTGCCAGCAGCCAAGTACTGTATTACGAGCAGTACTTC
TRBV28	few	NA	TRBJ1-1	CASSFPDGGTEAFF	TGTGCCAGCAGTTTCCCCGACGGAGGCACTGAAGCTTTCTTT
TRBV15	NA	NA	TRBJ1-1	CATSRGDTEAFF	TGTGCCACCAGCAGAGGCGACACTGAAGCTTTCTTT
TRBV2	NA	TRBD2	TRBJ2-3	CASSVSGRAFDTQYF	TGTGCCAGCAGTGTTAGCGGGAGGGCCTTTGATACGCAGTATTTT
TRBV5-1	NA	NA	TRBJ2-2	CASSSQVGAGTGELFF	TGCGCCAGCAGCTCGCAAGTAGGTGCGGGCACCGGGGAGCTGTTTTTT